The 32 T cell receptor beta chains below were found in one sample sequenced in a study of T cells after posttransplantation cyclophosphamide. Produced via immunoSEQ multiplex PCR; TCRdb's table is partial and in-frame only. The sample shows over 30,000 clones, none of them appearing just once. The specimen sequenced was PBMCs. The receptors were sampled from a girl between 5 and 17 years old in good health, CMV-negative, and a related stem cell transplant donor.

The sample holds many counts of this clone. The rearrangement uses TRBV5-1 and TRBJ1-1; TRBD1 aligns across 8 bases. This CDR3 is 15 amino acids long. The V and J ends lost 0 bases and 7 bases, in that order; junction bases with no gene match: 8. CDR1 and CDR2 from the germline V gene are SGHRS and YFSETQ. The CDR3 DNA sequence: TGCGCCAGCAGCTTGGAGACAGGGGCGGTCGGTGAAGCTTTCTTT. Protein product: CASSLETGAVGEAFF. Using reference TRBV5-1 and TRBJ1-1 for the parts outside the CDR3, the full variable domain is KAGVTQTPRYLIKTRGQQVTLSCSPISGHRSVSWYQQTPGQGLQFLFEYFSETQRNKGNFPGRFSGRQFSNSRSEMNVSTLELGDSALYLCASSLETGAVGEAFFGQGTRLTVV.

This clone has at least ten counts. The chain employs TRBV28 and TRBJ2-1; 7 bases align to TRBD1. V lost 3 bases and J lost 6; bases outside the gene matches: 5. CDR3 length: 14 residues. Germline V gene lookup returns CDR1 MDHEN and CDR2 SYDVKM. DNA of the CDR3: TGTGCCAGCAGTTTGGGGACAGTGATCAATGAGCAGTTCTTC. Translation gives CASSLGTVINEQFF.

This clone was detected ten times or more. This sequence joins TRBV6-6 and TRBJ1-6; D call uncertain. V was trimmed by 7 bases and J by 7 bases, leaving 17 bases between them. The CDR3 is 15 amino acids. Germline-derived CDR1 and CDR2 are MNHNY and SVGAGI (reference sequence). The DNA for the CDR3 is TGTGCCAGCAACCTGGGAGCGGCGGGAAATTCACCCCTCCACTTT. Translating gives CASNLGAAGNSPLHF.

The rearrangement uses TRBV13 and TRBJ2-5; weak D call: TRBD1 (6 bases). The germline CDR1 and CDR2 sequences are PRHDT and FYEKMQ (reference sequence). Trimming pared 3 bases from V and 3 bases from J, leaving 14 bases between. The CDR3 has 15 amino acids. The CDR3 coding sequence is TGTGCCAGCAGCTTGAACAGGGTAGGGAAAGAGACCCAGTACTTC. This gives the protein CASSLNRVGKETQYF.

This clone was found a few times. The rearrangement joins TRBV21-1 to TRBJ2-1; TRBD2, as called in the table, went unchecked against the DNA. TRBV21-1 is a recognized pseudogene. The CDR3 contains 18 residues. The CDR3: CASSGPLAREKTDNEQFF. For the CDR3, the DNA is TGTGCCAGCAGCGGTCCACTGGCGCGGGAGAAAACAGACAATGAGCAGTTCTTC.

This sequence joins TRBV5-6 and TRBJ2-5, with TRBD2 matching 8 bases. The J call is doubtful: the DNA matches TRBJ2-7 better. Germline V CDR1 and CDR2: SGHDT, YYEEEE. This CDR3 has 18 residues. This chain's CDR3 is CASTENLPGSGISYEQYF. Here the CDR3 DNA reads TGTGCCAGCACCGAAAATCTACCGGGTAGCGGGATCTCCTACGAGCAGTACTTC.

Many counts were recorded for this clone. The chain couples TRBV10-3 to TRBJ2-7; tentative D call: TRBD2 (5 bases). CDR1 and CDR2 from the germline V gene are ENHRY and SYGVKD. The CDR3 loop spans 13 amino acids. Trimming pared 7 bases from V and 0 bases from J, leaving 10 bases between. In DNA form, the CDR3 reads TGTGCCATCAAGCCGGGATCCTCCTACGAGCAGTACTTC. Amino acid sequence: CAIKPGSSYEQYF.

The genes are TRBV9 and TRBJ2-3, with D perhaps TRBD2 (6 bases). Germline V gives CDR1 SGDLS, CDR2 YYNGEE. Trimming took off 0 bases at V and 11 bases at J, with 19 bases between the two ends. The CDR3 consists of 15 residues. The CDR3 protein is CASSVDDLRGAGQYF. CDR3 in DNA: TGTGCCAGCAGCGTAGATGATTTGAGGGGAGCGGGGCAGTATTTT. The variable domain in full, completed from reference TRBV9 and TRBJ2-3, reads DSGVTQTPKHLITATGQRVTLRCSPRSGDLSVYWYQQSLDQGLQFLIQYYNGEERAKGNILERFSAQQFPDLHSELNLSSLELGDSALYFCASSVDDLRGAGQYFGPGTRLTVL.

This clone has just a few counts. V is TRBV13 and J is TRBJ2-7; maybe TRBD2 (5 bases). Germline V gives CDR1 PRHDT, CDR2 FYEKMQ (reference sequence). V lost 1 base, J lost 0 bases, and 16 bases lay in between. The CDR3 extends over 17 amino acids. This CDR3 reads CASSLAREGRGSYEQYF. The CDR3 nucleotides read TGTGCCAGCAGCTTAGCCCGAGAAGGCCGGGGCTCCTACGAGCAGTACTTC.

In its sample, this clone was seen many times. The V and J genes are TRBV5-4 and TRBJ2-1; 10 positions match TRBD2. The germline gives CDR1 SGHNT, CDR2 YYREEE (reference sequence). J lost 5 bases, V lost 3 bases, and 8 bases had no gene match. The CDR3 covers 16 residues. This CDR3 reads CASSSPLSGRDNEQFF. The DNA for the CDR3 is TGTGCCAGCAGCTCCCCCCTGAGCGGGAGGGACAATGAGCAGTTCTTC.

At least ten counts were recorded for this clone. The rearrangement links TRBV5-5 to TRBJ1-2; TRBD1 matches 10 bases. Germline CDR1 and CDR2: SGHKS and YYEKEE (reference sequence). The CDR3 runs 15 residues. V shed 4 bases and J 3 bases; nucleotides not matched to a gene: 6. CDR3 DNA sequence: TGTGCCAGCAGCCCGACAGGGGGCGTTGACTATGGCTACACCTTC. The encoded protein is CASSPTGGVDYGYTF.

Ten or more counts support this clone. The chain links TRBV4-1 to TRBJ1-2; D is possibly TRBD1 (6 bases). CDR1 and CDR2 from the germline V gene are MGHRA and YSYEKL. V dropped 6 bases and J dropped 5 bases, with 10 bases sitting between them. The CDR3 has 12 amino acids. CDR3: CASRQGDYGYTF. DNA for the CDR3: TGCGCCAGCAGACAGGGAGATTATGGCTACACCTTC.

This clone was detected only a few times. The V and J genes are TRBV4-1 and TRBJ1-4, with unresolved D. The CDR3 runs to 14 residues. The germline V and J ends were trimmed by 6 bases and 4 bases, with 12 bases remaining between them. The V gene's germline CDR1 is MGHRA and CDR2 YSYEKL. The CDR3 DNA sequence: TGCGCCAGCAGACCGGCAGGTTTTAATGAAAAACTGTTTTTT. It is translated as CASRPAGFNEKLFF.

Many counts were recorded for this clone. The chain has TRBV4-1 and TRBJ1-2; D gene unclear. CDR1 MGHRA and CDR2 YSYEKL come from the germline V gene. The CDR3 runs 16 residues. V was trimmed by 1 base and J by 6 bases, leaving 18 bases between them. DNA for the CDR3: TGCGCCAGCAGCCAAGGGCCAGCGGACGAGATCGATGGCTACACCTTC. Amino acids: CASSQGPADEIDGYTF.

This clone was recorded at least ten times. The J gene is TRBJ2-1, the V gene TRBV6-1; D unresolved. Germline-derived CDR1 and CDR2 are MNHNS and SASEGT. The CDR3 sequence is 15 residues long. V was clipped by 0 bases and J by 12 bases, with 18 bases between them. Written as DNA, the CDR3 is TGTGCCAGCAGTGAAGCGGCTAGTGGCTATCTTCGGCAGTTCTTC. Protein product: CASSEAASGYLRQFF.

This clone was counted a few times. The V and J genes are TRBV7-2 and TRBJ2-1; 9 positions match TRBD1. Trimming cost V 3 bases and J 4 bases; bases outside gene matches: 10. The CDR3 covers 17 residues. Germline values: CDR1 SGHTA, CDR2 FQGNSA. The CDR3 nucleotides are TGTGCCAGCAGCTTGCAGGGCGGGACAGGGCGATACAATGAGCAGTTCTTC. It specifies CASSLQGGTGRYNEQFF.

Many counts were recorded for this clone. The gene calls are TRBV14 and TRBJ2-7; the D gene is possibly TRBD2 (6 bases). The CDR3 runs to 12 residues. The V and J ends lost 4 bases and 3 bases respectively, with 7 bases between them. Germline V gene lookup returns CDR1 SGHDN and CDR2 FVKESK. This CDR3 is CASSRLGYEQYF. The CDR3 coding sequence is TGTGCCAGCAGCCGACTAGGCTACGAGCAGTACTTC.

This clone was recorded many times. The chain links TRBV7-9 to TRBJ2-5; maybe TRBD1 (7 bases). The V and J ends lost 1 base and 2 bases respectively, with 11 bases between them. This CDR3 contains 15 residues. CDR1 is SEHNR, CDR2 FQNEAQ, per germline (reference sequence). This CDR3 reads CASSLGGTAQETQYF. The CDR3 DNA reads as TGTGCCAGCAGCTTAGGCGGGACAGCACAAGAGACCCAGTACTTC.

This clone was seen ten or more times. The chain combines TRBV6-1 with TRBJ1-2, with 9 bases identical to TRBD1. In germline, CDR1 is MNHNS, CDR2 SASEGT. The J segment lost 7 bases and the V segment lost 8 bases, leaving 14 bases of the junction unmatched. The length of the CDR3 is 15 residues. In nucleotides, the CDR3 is TGTGCCAGCGATGACCCCGGACAGGGGTTTAGTGGCTACACCTTC. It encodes CASDDPGQGFSGYTF.

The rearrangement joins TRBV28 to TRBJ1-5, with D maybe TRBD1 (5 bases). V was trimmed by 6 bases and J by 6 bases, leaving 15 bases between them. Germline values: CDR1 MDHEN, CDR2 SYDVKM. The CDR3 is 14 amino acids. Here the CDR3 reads CASRLTQGVQPQHF. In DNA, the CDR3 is TGTGCCAGCAGATTGACCCAGGGCGTTCAGCCCCAGCATTTT.

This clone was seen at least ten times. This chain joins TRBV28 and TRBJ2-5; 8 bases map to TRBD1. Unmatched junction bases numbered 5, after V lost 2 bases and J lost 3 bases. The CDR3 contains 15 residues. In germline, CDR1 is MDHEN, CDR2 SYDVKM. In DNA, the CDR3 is TGTGCCAGCAGTTTAGCGGACAGGGTTAAAGAGACCCAGTACTTC. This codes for CASSLADRVKETQYF.

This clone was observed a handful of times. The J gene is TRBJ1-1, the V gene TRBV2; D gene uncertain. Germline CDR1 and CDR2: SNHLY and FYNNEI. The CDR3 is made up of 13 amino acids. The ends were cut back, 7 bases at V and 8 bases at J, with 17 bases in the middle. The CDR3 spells CASKNPGDVEAFF. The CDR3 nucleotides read TGTGCCAGCAAGAACCCGGGAGACGTAGAAGCTTTCTTT.

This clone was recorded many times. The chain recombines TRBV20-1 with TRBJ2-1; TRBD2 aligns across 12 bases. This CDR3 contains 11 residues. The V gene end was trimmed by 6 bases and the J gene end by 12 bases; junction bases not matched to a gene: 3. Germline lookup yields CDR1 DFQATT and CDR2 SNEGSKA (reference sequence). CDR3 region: CSARTSGAQFF. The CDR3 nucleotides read TGCAGTGCCAGGACTAGCGGGGCGCAGTTCTTC.

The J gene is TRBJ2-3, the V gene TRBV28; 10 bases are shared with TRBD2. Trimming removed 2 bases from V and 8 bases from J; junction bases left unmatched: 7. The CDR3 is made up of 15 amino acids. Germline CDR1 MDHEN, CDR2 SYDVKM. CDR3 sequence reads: CASSLASGSGVTQYF. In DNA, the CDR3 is TGTGCCAGCAGTTTAGCTAGCGGGAGTGGGGTTACGCAGTATTTT.

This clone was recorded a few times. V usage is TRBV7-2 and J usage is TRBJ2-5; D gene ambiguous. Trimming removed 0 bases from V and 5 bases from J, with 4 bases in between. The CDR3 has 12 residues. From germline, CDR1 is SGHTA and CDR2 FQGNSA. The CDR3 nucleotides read TGTGCCAGCAGCTTAGCGAGGGAGACCCAGTACTTC. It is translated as CASSLARETQYF.

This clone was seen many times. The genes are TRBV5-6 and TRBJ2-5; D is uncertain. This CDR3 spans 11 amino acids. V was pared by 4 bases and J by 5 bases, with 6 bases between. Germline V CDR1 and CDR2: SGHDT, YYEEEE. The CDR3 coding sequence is TGTGCCAGCAGCCGGTCGGAGACCCAGTACTTC. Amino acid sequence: CASSRSETQYF.

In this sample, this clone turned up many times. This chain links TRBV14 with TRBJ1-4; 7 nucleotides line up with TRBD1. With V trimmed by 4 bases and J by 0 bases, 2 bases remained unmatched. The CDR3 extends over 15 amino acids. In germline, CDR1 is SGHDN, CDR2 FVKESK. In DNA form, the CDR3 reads TGTGCCAGCAGCCTTGGACAGGCAACTAATGAAAAACTGTTTTTT. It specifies CASSLGQATNEKLFF. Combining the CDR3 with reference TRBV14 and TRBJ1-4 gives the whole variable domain EAGVTQFPSHSVIEKGQTVTLRCDPISGHDNLYWYRRVMGKEIKFLLHFVKESKQDESGMPNNRFLAERTGGTYSTLKVQPAELEDSGVYFCASSLGQATNEKLFFGSGTQLSVL.

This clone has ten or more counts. CDR3 sequence reads: CASSRTGTGAQPQHF. The DNA for the CDR3 is TGTGCCAGCAGCCGCACCGGGACAGGGGCACAGCCCCAGCATTTT. This sequence joins TRBV5-6 and TRBJ1-5, with 10 nucleotides matching TRBD1. V gave up 4 bases and J gave up 7 bases; unmatched junction bases: 8. The CDR3 sequence is 15 residues long. Germline CDR1 is SGHDT and CDR2 is YYEEEE.

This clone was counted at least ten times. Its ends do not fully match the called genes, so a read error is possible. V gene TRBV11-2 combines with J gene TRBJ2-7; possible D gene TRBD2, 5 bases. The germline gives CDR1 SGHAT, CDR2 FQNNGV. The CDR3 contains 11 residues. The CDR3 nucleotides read TGTGCCAGCAGTTTAGGACTTGAGCAGTACTTC. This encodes CASSLGLEQYF.

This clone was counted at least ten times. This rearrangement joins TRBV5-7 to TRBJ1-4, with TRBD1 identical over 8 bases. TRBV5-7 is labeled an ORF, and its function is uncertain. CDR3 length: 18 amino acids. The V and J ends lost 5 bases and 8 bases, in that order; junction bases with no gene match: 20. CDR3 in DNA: TGTGCCAGCAGACTTTCCAGGGGGCGCGACGTCTGGTGGGAAAAACTGTTTTTT. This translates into CASRLSRGRDVWWEKLFF.

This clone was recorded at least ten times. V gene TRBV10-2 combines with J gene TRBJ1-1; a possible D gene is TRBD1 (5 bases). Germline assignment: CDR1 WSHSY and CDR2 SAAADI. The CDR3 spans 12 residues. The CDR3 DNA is TGCGCGGTCAGTGGGGCGTCCACTGAAGCTTTCTTT. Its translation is CAVSGASTEAFF.

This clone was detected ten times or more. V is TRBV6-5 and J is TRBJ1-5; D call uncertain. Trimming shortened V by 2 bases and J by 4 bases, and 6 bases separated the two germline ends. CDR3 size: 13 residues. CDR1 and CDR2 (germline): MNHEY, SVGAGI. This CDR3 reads CASSYHKNQPQHF. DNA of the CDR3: TGTGCCAGCAGTTACCACAAAAATCAGCCCCAGCATTTT.